This TCR beta chain was recorded in a study of blood T cell repertoires in COVID-19. Germline CDR1 reads SQVTM; CDR2 reads ANQGSEA. The CDR3 consists of 14 residues. The J segment lost 7 bases and the V segment lost 4 bases, leaving 9 bases of the junction unmatched. Assay used: immunoSEQ multiplex PCR; TCRdb lists only in-frame clones, some missing. The sample carries 150,000 to 200,000 clones, 70% to 90% recorded once. Sequences were obtained from peripheral blood. The TCR originated in a man aged 18 to 30 with acute or convalescent COVID-19. This chain connects TRBV29-1 to TRBJ2-1; 8 nucleotides line up with TRBD2. CDR3 sequence reads: CSVVYGGAFNEQFF. The CDR3 DNA follows: TGCAGCGTTGTATACGGGGGGGCTTTTAATGAGCAGTTCTTC.